Listed below are T cell receptor beta chains from one sample, sequenced in a study of PD-1 blockade in classical Hodgkin lymphoma. Only in-frame clones appear in the TCRdb table, and some are missing; sequencing was by immunoSEQ multiplex PCR. The table lists more than 40,000 clones, just under 80% of them singletons. The sample consisted of peripheral blood mononuclear cells (PBMCs), taken before the fourth cycle of nivolumab. These receptors were collected from a human donor with classical Hodgkin lymphoma. Each CDR3 is given with its conserved first and last residue. D genes are given only for firm matches. Clone size appears in some rows only: once, few, many, or a class for an expanded clone.

CDR3nt: TGTGCCAGCAGCTTTTTTTCTGGGGCGACTAATGAAAAACTGTTTTTT; CDR3aa: CASSFFSGATNEKLFF; d_gene: .; j_gene: TRBJ1-4; abundance: .; v_gene: TRBV7-2; len: 16
CDR3nt: TGTGCCATCACCCCAGGGACTAGTTCAGGCGAGCAGTACTTC; CDR3aa: CAITPGTSSGEQYF; d_gene: TRBD2; j_gene: TRBJ2-7; abundance: .; v_gene: TRBV10-3; len: 14
CDR3nt: TGTGCCATCAGTCCCAGGACCTCGTCAAACCCCTCTGGGGCCAACGTCCTGACTTTC; CDR3aa: CAISPRTSSNPSGANVLTF; d_gene: .; j_gene: TRBJ2-6; abundance: .; v_gene: TRBV10-3; len: 19
CDR3nt: TGTGCCAGCAGCACACAAGGACTAGCGGGGGGGGAGACCCAGTACTTC; CDR3aa: CASSTQGLAGGETQYF; d_gene: TRBD2; j_gene: TRBJ2-5; abundance: .; v_gene: TRBV7-2; len: 16
CDR3nt: TGCGCCAGCAGCCGACAGGGGGACTCCTACGAGCAGTACTTC; CDR3aa: CASSRQGDSYEQYF; d_gene: TRBD1; j_gene: TRBJ2-7; abundance: .; v_gene: TRBV5-1; len: 14
CDR3nt: TGCAGCGGCACACAGGTTGCCGAGACCCAGTACTTC; CDR3aa: CSGTQVAETQYF; d_gene: .; j_gene: TRBJ2-5; abundance: few; v_gene: TRBV29-1; len: 12
CDR3nt: TGTGCCAGCAGTTCAATGGGGGAGCAGTTCTTC; CDR3aa: CASSSMGEQFF; d_gene: .; j_gene: TRBJ2-1; abundance: once; v_gene: TRBV6-5; len: 11
CDR3nt: TGTGCCAGCAGTTACCAGGCTGGCTACACCTTC; CDR3aa: CASSYQAGYTF; d_gene: .; j_gene: TRBJ1-2; abundance: .; v_gene: TRBV6-5; len: 11
CDR3nt: TGTGCCAGCAGCCAACTAGGTGGGGCCTACGAGCAGTACTTC; CDR3aa: CASSQLGGAYEQYF; d_gene: .; j_gene: TRBJ2-7; abundance: few; v_gene: TRBV4-2; len: 14
CDR3nt: TGTGCCAGCAGTGAATATACTGTGGGACAGGGCGTTATTGAGCAGTTCTTC; CDR3aa: CASSEYTVGQGVIEQFF; d_gene: TRBD1; j_gene: TRBJ2-1; abundance: .; v_gene: TRBV6-4; len: 17
CDR3nt: TGTGCCAGCAGTGGCAACCTGGGGAGTGAAAAACTGTTTTTT; CDR3aa: CASSGNLGSEKLFF; d_gene: .; j_gene: TRBJ1-4; abundance: .; v_gene: TRBV6-1; len: 14
CDR3nt: TGTGCCAGCAGTGAAGCCCAGCGGGGGTCCTACAATGAGCAGTTCTTC; CDR3aa: CASSEAQRGSYNEQFF; d_gene: TRBD2; j_gene: TRBJ2-1; abundance: .; v_gene: TRBV2; len: 16
CDR3nt: TGTGCCAGCAGCTTAGGTCCGGGAGACAATCAGCCCCAGCATTTT; CDR3aa: CASSLGPGDNQPQHF; d_gene: .; j_gene: TRBJ1-5; abundance: few; v_gene: TRBV7-2; len: 15
CDR3nt: TGTGCCAGTAGGTCCACAGGAGATATACGGGATTCACCCCTCCACTTT; CDR3aa: CASRSTGDIRDSPLHF; d_gene: .; j_gene: TRBJ1-6; abundance: .; v_gene: TRBV19; len: 16
CDR3nt: TGCGCCAGCAGTGCGGGACAGGGCCCCTACGAGCAGTACTTC; CDR3aa: CASSAGQGPYEQYF; d_gene: TRBD1; j_gene: TRBJ2-7; abundance: .; v_gene: TRBV10-1; len: 14
CDR3nt: TGTGCCAGCAGCTGGGGTCAGCGTCAGCCCCAGCATTTT; CDR3aa: CASSWGQRQPQHF; d_gene: .; j_gene: TRBJ1-5; abundance: once; v_gene: TRBV7-2; len: 13
CDR3nt: TGTGCCAGCAGTGAAGAAGGGGAGGTTTCCTACGAGCAGTACTTC; CDR3aa: CASSEEGEVSYEQYF; d_gene: .; j_gene: TRBJ2-7; abundance: .; v_gene: TRBV2; len: 15
CDR3nt: TGCGCCAGCAGAAGCCGAGAGTACACAGATACGCAGTATTTT; CDR3aa: CASRSREYTDTQYF; d_gene: .; j_gene: TRBJ2-3; abundance: .; v_gene: TRBV5-1; len: 14
CDR3nt: TGTGCCAGCTCTTTCATTAACGAGCAGTACTTC; CDR3aa: CASSFINEQYF; d_gene: .; j_gene: TRBJ2-7; abundance: .; v_gene: TRBV6-6; len: 11
CDR3nt: TGTGCCAGCCAAGAGGGGTCGGGGGACGGGACTGAAGCTTTCTTT; CDR3aa: CASQEGSGDGTEAFF; d_gene: .; j_gene: TRBJ1-1; abundance: .; v_gene: TRBV19; len: 15
CDR3nt: TGTGCCAGCAGCATAGGAGGGGCCCTCCACTTT; CDR3aa: CASSIGGALHF; d_gene: .; j_gene: TRBJ1-6; abundance: .; v_gene: TRBV7-9; len: 11
CDR3nt: TGTGCCAGCAGTTCCGCCGGGACAGAGATCCTTGGCTACACCTTC; CDR3aa: CASSSAGTEILGYTF; d_gene: TRBD1; j_gene: TRBJ1-2; abundance: .; v_gene: TRBV28; len: 15
CDR3nt: TGTGCCAGCAGCAAGGGCAGGGGAGACGCCGGGGAGCTGTTTTTT; CDR3aa: CASSKGRGDAGELFF; d_gene: .; j_gene: TRBJ2-2; abundance: .; v_gene: TRBV5-5; len: 15
CDR3nt: TGTGCCAGCAGCCAAGAGTCAGGGGCCAATGAGCAGTTCTTC; CDR3aa: CASSQESGANEQFF; d_gene: .; j_gene: TRBJ2-1; abundance: once; v_gene: TRBV4-2; len: 14
CDR3nt: TGTGCCAGCAGTGAATGGAGGACAGGTCCCAATCAGCCCCAGCATTTT; CDR3aa: CASSEWRTGPNQPQHF; d_gene: TRBD1; j_gene: TRBJ1-5; abundance: medium-sized; v_gene: TRBV6-1; len: 16
CDR3nt: TGTGCCAGCAGCCGAGAGTGGGGCCCAGAGACCCAGTACTTC; CDR3aa: CASSREWGPETQYF; d_gene: .; j_gene: TRBJ2-5; abundance: few; v_gene: TRBV7-8; len: 14